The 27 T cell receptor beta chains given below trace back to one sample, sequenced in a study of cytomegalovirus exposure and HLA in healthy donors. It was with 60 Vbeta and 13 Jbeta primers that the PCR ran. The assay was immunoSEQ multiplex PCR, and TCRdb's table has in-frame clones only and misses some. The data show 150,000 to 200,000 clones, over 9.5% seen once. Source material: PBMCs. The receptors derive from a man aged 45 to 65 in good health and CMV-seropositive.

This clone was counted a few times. The CDR3 DNA reads as TGTGCCAGCAGCCTACAGGGACACCCAGACTATGGCTACACCTTC. Its protein is CASSLQGHPDYGYTF. The gene calls are TRBV9 and TRBJ1-2, with D possibly being TRBD1 (6 bases). Trimming took off 4 bases at V and 3 bases at J, with 16 bases between the two ends. CDR3 length equals 15 residues. Per germline, CDR1 SGDLS and CDR2 YYNGEE.

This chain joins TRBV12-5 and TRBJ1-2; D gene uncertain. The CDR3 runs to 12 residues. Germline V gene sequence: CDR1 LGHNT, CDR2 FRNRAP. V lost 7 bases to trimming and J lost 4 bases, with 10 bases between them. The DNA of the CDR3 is TGTGCTAGTGTCGAGGGTGGCTATGGCTACACCTTC. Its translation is CASVEGGYGYTF. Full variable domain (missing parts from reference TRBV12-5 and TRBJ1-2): DARVTQTPRHKVTEMGQEVTMRCQPILGHNTVFWYRQTMMQGLELLAYFRNRAPLDDSGMPKDRFSAEMPDATLATLKIQPSEPRDSAVYFCASVEGGYGYTFGSGTRLTVV.

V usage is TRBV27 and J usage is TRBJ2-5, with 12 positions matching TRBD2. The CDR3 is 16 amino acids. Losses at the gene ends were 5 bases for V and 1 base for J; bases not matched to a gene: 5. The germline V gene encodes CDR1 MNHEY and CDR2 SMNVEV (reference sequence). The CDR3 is CASSLTSGGFQETQYF. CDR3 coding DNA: TGTGCCAGCAGTCTTACTAGCGGGGGGTTCCAAGAGACCCAGTACTTC.

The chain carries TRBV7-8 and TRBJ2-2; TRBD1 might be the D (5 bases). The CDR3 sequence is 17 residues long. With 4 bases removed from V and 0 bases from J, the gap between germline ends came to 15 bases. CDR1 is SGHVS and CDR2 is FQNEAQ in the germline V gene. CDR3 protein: CASSSITVQANTGELFF. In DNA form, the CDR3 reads TGTGCCAGCAGCTCCATTACTGTACAGGCGAACACCGGGGAGCTGTTTTTT.

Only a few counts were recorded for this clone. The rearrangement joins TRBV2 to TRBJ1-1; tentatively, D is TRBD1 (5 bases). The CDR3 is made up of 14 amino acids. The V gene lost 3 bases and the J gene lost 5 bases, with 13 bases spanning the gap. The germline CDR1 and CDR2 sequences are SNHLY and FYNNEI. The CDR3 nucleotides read TGTGCCAGCAGTGAGTTGGAGGGGTGGACTGAAGCTTTCTTT. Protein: CASSELEGWTEAFF.

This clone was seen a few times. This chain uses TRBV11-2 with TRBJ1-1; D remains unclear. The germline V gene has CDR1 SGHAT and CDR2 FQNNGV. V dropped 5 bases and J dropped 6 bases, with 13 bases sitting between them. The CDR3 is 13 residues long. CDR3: CASSPGGWAEAFF. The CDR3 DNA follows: TGTGCCAGCAGCCCGGGAGGGTGGGCTGAAGCTTTCTTT.

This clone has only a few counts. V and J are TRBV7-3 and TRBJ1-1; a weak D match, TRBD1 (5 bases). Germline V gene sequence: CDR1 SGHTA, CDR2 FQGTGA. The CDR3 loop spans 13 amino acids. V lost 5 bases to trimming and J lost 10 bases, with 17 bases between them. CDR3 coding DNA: TGTGCCAGCAGCCCCCCCGGGGGTTTTGGAGCTTTCTTT. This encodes CASSPPGGFGAFF.

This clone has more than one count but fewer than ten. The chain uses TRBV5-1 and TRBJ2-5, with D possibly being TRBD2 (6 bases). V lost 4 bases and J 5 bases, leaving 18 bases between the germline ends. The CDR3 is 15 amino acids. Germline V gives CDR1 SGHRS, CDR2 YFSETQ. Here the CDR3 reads CASSRLHGGWETQYF. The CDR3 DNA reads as TGCGCCAGCAGCCGCCTCCATGGGGGGTGGGAGACCCAGTACTTC.

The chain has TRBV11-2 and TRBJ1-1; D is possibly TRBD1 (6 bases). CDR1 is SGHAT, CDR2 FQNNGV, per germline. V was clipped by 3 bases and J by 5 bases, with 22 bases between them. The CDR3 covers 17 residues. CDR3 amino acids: CASSLVLQGPMGTEAFF. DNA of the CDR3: TGTGCCAGCAGCTTGGTTCTACAGGGTCCTATGGGAACTGAAGCTTTCTTT.

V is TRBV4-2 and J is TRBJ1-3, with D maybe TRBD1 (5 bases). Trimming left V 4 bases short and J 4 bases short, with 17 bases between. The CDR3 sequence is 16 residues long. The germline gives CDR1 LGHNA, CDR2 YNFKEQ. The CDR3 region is CASSRILAGLGNTIYF. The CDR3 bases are TGTGCCAGCAGCCGGATTTTGGCGGGGCTGGGAAACACCATATATTTT.

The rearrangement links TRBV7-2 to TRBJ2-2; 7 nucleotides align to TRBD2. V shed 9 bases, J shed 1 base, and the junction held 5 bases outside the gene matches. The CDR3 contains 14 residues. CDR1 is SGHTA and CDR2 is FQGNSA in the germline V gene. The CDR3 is CASSRGLNTGELFF. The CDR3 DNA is TGTGCCAGTTCGCGGGGGTTGAACACCGGGGAGCTGTTTTTT. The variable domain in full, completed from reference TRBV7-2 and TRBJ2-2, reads GAGVSQSPSNKVTEKGKDVELRCDPISGHTALYWYRQSLGQGLEFLIYFQGNSAPDKSGLPSDRFSAERTGGSVSTLTIQRTQQEDSAVYLCASSRGLNTGELFFGEGSRLTVL.

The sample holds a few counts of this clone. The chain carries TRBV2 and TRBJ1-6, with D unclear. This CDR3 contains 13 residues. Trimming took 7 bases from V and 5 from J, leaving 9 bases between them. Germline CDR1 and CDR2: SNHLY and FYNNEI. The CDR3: CASTGKNNSPLHF. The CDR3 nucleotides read TGTGCCAGCACCGGGAAAAATAATTCACCCCTCCACTTT. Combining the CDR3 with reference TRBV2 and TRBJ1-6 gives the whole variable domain EPEVTQTPSHQVTQMGQEVILRCVPISNHLYFYWYRQILGQKVEFLVSFYNNEISEKSEIFDDQFSVERPDGSNFTLKIRSTKLEDSAMYFCASTGKNNSPLHFGNGTRLTVT.

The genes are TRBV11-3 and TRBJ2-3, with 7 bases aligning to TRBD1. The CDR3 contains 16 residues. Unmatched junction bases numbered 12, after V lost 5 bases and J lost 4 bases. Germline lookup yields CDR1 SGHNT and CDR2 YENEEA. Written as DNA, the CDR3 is TGTGCCAGCAGCCCCGACGACAGGGCATCTCCAGATACGCAGTATTTT. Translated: CASSPDDRASPDTQYF.

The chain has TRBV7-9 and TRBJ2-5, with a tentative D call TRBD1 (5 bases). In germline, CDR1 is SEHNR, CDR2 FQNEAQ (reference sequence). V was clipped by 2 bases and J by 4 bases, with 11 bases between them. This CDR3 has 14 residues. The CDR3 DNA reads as TGTGCCAGCAGCTTAAGACAGTTCCCAGAGACCCAGTACTTC. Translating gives CASSLRQFPETQYF.

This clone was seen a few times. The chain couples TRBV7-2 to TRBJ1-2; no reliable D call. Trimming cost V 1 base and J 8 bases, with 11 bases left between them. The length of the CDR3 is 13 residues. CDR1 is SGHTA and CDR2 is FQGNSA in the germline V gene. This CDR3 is CASSLGSRGGYTF. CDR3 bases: TGTGCCAGCAGCTTAGGGAGCCGAGGGGGCTACACCTTC.

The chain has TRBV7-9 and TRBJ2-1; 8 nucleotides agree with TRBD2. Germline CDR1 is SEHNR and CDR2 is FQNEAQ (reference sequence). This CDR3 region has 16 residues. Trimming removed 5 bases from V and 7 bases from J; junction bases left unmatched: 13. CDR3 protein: CASSPQTGGGLNEQFF. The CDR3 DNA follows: TGTGCCAGCAGCCCCCAGACGGGCGGGGGGCTTAATGAGCAGTTCTTC.

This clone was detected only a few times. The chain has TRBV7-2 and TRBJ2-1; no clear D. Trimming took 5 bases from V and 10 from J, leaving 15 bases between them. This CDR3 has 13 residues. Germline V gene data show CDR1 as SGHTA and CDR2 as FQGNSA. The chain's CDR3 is CASSLKHPREQFF. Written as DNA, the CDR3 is TGTGCCAGCAGCCTAAAACACCCCAGGGAGCAGTTCTTC.

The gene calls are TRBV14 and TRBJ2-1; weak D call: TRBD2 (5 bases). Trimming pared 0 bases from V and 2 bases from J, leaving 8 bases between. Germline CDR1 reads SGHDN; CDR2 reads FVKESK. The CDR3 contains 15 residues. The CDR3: CASSQDPRAYNEQFF. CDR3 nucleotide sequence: TGTGCCAGCAGCCAAGACCCGAGGGCCTACAATGAGCAGTTCTTC.

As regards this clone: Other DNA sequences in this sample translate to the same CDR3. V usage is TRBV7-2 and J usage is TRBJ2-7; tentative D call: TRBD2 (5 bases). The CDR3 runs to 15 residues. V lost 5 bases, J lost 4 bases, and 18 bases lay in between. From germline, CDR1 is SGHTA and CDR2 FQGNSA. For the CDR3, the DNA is TGTGCCAGCAGCCAAGCCCTAGGCCGGGGTTACGAGCAGTACTTC. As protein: CASSQALGRGYEQYF.

Here the CDR3 DNA reads TGTGCCAGCAGCCGCAGGAACACTGAAGCTTTCTTT. Protein sequence: CASSRRNTEAFF. This chain joins TRBV7-9 and TRBJ1-1, with D hard to call. The V and J ends lost 5 bases and 1 base respectively, with 5 bases between them. From germline, CDR1 is SEHNR and CDR2 FQNEAQ (reference sequence). The CDR3 sequence is 12 residues long.

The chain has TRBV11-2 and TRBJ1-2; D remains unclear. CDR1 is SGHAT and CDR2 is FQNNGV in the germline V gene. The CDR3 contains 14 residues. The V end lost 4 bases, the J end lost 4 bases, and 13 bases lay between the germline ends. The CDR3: CASSSISTVYGYTF. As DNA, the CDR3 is TGTGCCAGCAGCTCGATCTCAACGGTCTATGGCTACACCTTC.

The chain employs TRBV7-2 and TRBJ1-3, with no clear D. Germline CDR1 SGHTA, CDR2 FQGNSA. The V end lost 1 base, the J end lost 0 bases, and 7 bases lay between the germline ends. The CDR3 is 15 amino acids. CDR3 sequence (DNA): TGTGCCAGCAGCTTAGTGGCTGACTCTGGAAACACCATATATTTT. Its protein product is CASSLVADSGNTIYF.

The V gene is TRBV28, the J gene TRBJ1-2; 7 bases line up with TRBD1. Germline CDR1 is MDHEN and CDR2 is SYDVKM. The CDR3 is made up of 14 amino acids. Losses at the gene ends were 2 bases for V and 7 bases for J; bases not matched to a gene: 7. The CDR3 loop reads CASSLMGTDGGYTF. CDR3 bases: TGTGCCAGCAGTTTAATGGGGACAGACGGTGGCTACACCTTC.

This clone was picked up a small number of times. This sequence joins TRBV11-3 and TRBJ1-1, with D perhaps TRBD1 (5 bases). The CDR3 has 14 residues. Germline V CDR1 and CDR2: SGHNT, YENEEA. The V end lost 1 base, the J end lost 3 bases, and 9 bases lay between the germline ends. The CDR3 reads CASSLGGRYTEAFF. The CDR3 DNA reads TGTGCCAGCAGCTTAGGGGGGAGGTACACTGAAGCTTTCTTT.

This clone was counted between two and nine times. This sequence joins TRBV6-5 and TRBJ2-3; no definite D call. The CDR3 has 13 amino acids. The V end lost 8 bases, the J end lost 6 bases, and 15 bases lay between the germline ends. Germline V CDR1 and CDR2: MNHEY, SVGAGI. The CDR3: CASFAATRDTQYF. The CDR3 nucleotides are TGTGCCAGCTTTGCTGCTACTCGGGATACGCAGTATTTT.

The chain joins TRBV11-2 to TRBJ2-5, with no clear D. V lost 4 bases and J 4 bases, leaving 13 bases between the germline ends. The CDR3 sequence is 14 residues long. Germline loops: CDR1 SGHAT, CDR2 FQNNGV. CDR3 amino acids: CASSSAAFVETQYF. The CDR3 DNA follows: TGTGCCAGCAGCTCCGCAGCGTTTGTAGAGACCCAGTACTTC.

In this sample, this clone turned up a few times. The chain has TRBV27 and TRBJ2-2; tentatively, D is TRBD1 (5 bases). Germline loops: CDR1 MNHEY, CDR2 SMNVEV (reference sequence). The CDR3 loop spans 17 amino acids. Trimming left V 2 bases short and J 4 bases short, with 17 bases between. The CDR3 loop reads CASSLDRSRAVTGELFF. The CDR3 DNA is TGTGCCAGCAGTTTAGATAGGAGCAGGGCGGTCACCGGGGAGCTGTTTTTT.